The source of this T cell receptor (beta chain) is a study of T-cell memory formation after mild COVID-19. Study conclusions and caveats: A balance of CD4 and CD8 characterized clones contracting day 15 to 85, whereas later expanders leaned CD4+.

Notes on this clonotype: Its antigen is currently unknown.

V lost 3 bases and J lost 1, with 13 bases in between. This CDR3 is built from 16 residues. Germline V CDR1 and CDR2: LNHDA, SQIVND (reference sequence). Each CDR3 protein is one row after TCRdb ran MiXCR on the 5' RACE reads. Of about 400,000 distinct CDR3 sequences listed, roughly a quarter are singletons. The genes are TRBV19 and TRBJ1-5; D not certain. The sequenced sample was PBMCs or a T cell subset sorted from them (not recorded which). The clonotype originates from an adult woman who had mild COVID-19 (a few samples of this study predate the infection). Cell type and time point are not known. The CDR3 region is CASSIWRAVSNQPQHF. The CDR3, as DNA: TGTGCCAGTAGTATTTGGAGGGCAGTAAGCAATCAGCCCCAGCATTTT.